A selection of T cell receptor beta chains follows, all from one sample in a study of CDR3 diversity in severe acne. TCRdb passed the PCR reads through MiXCR, listing each CDR3 protein once. This sample has about 85,000 distinct CDR3 sequences, with around half found just once. The sample was blood. These receptors were obtained from a male donor in good health, serving as a control. CDR3s include the opening cysteine and the closing phenylalanine or tryptophan. D genes are given only for firm matches. The listing skips clone size in some rows; elsewhere it reads once, few, many or a size class.

CDR3 DNA	CDR3 protein	J gene	D gene	V gene	clone size
TGTGCCAGCAGCTTGCAGGGGGCGGCTGGAGAGCAGTACTTC	CASSLQGAAGEQYF	TRBJ2-7	TRBD1	TRBV7-9	-
TGTGCCAGCAGCCCCTGGGAGCAGTACTTC	CASSPWEQYF	TRBJ2-7	-	TRBV7-2	once
TGCGCCAGCAGTGTCGTGACAGGGACCTACGAGCAGTACTTC	CASSVVTGTYEQYF	TRBJ2-7	TRBD1	TRBV10-2	few
TGTGCCAGCAGCCTAGGACAGGGGGCAGGAGGCTACACCTTC	CASSLGQGAGGYTF	TRBJ1-2	TRBD1	TRBV12-3/TRBV12-4	-
TGTGCCAGCAGTTCCCGGTCTAGCTCCTACGAGCAGTACTTC	CASSSRSSSYEQYF	TRBJ2-7	-	TRBV12-3/TRBV12-4	-
TGCGCCAGCAGTTACGAAGACAGGGCCCCTGAAGCTTTCTTT	CASSYEDRAPEAFF	TRBJ1-1	TRBD1	TRBV10-2	-
TGCGCCAGCAGCTTGGACAGGGGGCAGTATATTTTGAACACTGAAGCTTTCTTT	CASSLDRGQYILNTEAFF	TRBJ1-1	TRBD1	TRBV5-1	-
TGTGCCAGCAGCCCAACCGGGACCTTACTGTTTTTT	CASSPTGTLLFF	TRBJ1-4	-	TRBV7-9	-
TGCAGTGCTAGACCAGCGGGGGCCTATGAGCAGTTCTTC	CSARPAGAYEQFF	TRBJ2-1	TRBD2	TRBV20-1	-
TGTGCCAGCAGCTTAGGGGGGACTAGCGGCTATGAGCAGTTCTTC	CASSLGGTSGYEQFF	TRBJ2-1	TRBD2	TRBV11-2	many
TGCAGTGCGGCCTCGGGAAGCGGGACCATCTACGAGCAGTACTTC	CSAASGSGTIYEQYF	TRBJ2-7	TRBD2	TRBV20-1	-
TGTGCCACCAGTGATTTGCCGGGGGACGGCTACACCTTC	CATSDLPGDGYTF	TRBJ1-2	-	TRBV24-1	-
TGTGCCAGTAGACTGACCCGAGGGTCGTATGGCTACACCTTC	CASRLTRGSYGYTF	TRBJ1-2	-	TRBV19	-
TGTGCCAGCAAGCTCGGATACAGTCTAGCGGTTCTGGGAGAGCAGTTCTTC	CASKLGYSLAVLGEQFF	TRBJ2-1	TRBD2	TRBV6-1	many
TGTGCCAGCAGTCCCGGGACAGCAACGTACTATGGCTACACCTTC	CASSPGTATYYGYTF	TRBJ1-2	TRBD1	TRBV2	few
TGTGCCAGCAGCTTGGTTCCCGGACAGTACTATGGCTACACCTTC	CASSLVPGQYYGYTF	TRBJ1-2	-	TRBV5-6	many
TGTGCCATCAGGGGGGGACCGGACACTGAAGCTTTCTTT	CAIRGGPDTEAFF	TRBJ1-1	-	TRBV10-3	-
TGTGCCAGCAGTGAATTCGGTGGCTATGGCTACACCTTC	CASSEFGGYGYTF	TRBJ1-2	-	TRBV25-1	many
TGTGCCAGCAGCCGGGCGGGAGCGGACGAGCAGTACTTC	CASSRAGADEQYF	TRBJ2-7	TRBD2	TRBV3-1	-
TGTGCCAGCAGCTTGCGACACGGGGGGGAGTTCCACTTT	CASSLRHGGEFHF	TRBJ1-6	-	TRBV25-1	-
TGTGCCAGCAGCCGGACTAGCGGGAGGTCGACGCAGTATTTT	CASSRTSGRSTQYF	TRBJ2-3	TRBD2	TRBV2	many